The 6 T cell receptor beta chains below were found in one sample sequenced in a study of T-cell reconstitution after alpha-beta-depleted transplantation in children. Molecular barcoding with unique molecular identifiers was used for the TCRbeta library. TCRdb analysed the PCR reads with MiXCR anew, one entry per CDR3 protein. Among roughly 500,000 distinct CDR3 sequences, 32% were seen once, and the ten largest hold 2% to 3%. Sequenced here: PBMCs from the stem cell graft donor, sampled from the stem cell graft. Receptors originate from a human donor who donated a stem cell graft to a child with aplastic anemia.

This CDR3 is CASSQVAGGLLYNEQFF. CDR3 nucleotides: TGCGCCAGCAGCCAAGTGGCAGGGGGTCTTCTATACAATGAGCAGTTCTTC. The chain joins TRBV4-3 to TRBJ2-1; TRBD1 matches 7 bases. The CDR3 has 17 amino acids. CDR1 is LGHNA and CDR2 is YSLEER in the germline V gene. The trim removed 1 base at V and 4 bases at J, leaving 10 bases unmatched.

V usage is TRBV7-9 and J usage is TRBJ2-5; no definite D call. The CDR3 length is 13 residues. Germline V gene sequence: CDR1 SEHNR, CDR2 FQNEAQ (reference sequence). With 1 base removed from V and 7 bases from J, the gap between germline ends came to 10 bases. This CDR3 is CASSLGSLGTQYF. For the CDR3, the DNA is TGTGCCAGCAGCTTAGGATCCTTGGGGACCCAGTACTTC.

V and J are TRBV29-1 and TRBJ1-2; maybe TRBD1 (5 bases). Germline V gives CDR1 SQVTM, CDR2 ANQGSEA. The CDR3 runs to 13 residues. Trimming cost V 2 bases and J 5 bases, with 12 bases left between them. CDR3 amino acids: CSVEKGSGYGYTF. CDR3 in DNA: TGCAGCGTTGAAAAGGGTTCAGGGTATGGCTACACCTTC.

The chain recombines TRBV4-1 with TRBJ2-1; TRBD2 matches 9 bases. J was trimmed by 10 bases and V by 1 base; bases with no gene match: 11. The CDR3 contains 16 residues. Germline-derived CDR1 and CDR2 are MGHRA and YSYEKL. CDR3 region: CASSQVPSGVDGEQFF. In DNA form, the CDR3 reads TGCGCCAGCAGCCAAGTTCCTAGCGGGGTAGACGGGGAGCAGTTCTTC.

Here the CDR3 DNA reads TGTGCCAGCAGTTTGATAGGCAGCTACACCGGGGAGCTGTTTTTT. Its translation is CASSLIGSYTGELFF. V usage is TRBV12-3 or TRBV12-4 and J usage is TRBJ2-2; D unresolved. Trimming removed 3 bases from V and 3 bases from J, with 11 bases in between. This CDR3 comprises 15 residues.

This clonotype has more than one count but fewer than ten. V gene TRBV6-5 combines with J gene TRBJ2-5, with 9 bases that match TRBD2. With 3 bases clipped from V and 3 bases from J, the junction kept 5 bases outside the gene matches. In germline, CDR1 is MNHEY, CDR2 SVGAGI. CDR3 length: 15 amino acids. The chain's CDR3 is CASSYSASGKETQYF. CDR3 nucleotide sequence: TGTGCCAGCAGTTATTCGGCTAGCGGGAAAGAGACCCAGTACTTC.